This T cell receptor (beta chain) was identified in a study of blood T cell repertoires in COVID-19 (dated by TCRdb to the early 2020s). Turning to the overall study: Samples from collaborators originated in the United States, Italy and Spain and spanned both the acute and convalescent phases of COVID-19. The repertoires were released in a freely available public database meant as a resource for research on the immune response to SARS-CoV-2. Deeply sampled blood TCRbeta repertoires from subjects exposed to, actively infected with, or recovered from COVID-19 were included in the dataset. The material from the prospective study consisted of cDNA or gDNA derived from T cells, B-cell-depleted T cells, or PBMCs. Where available, HLA class I and class II types were obtained from metadata supplied by the sample provider rather than from assay-based typing. Samples were obtained from the ongoing ImmuneRACE study (first 160 participants) and from over 1,000 subjects provided by 6 global collaborators. Sample metadata almost always included a de-identified subject ID, COVID-19 status, age in years and sex.

In its sample, this clone was seen many times. No cognate antigen has been identified for it. Base qualities are not recorded, but no much larger clone differs from it by a single base. The immunoSEQ Assay, a bias-controlled multiplex PCR, was used to amplify TCRbeta CDR3 regions from genomic DNA. The published analysis was carried out like this. The number of nucleated cells in each sample was estimated from the amplification of reference gene primers within the assay. Sequence reads were collapsed and filtered to measure the absolute abundance of every unique TCRbeta CDR3 rearrangement. For each sample, productive Simpson clonality was calculated by taking the square root of Simpson's diversity index across productive rearrangements. This immuneACCESS table, as held by TCRdb, lists in-frame sequences with V and J called but not all clones. Of the missing ones, under half trace to an unresolved V gene in checked studies; the others have no known cause. For V, J and clone size, that table is used; D and trimming come from the DNA. Present in this sample are some 200,000 clones, approximately 80% of which were seen just once. About 8.3% of the sample is held by the ten biggest clonotypes.

The research as a whole found: The quantity of clinical and demographic metadata differed by source and by participant and was supplied without curation.

In Seattle, one collaborating source enrolled patients while the infection was active and tracked those patients longitudinally over the course of disease. The collaborating institutions used their own protocols to collect whole blood in K2EDTA tubes. For TCRbeta analysis, collaborators shipped samples in one of three forms: frozen whole blood, isolated PBMCs, or DNA extracted from either of those sample types. Clipping removes 4 bases from V and 7 bases from J, with 10 as the unmatched junction base count. The CDR3, from cysteine to phenylalanine, totals 15 residues. Only the CDR3 part of the read is kept: 45 bases, read in frame from the first base. Looking up the germline V gene yields CDR1 SGHRS and CDR2 YFSETQ.

This sequence originates from a woman older than 75 with COVID-19, enrolled during active disease. Material for sequencing was peripheral blood. Recombination joined TRBV5-1 with TRBJ1-4; 7 bases in the junction line up with TRBD1. CDR3 region: CASSITGTAAEKLFF. At the DNA level, the sequence is TGCGCCAGCAGCATTACCGGGACAGCGGCTGAAAAACTGTTTTTT. Beyond the CDR3, the reference TRBV5-1 and TRBJ1-4 genes provide the residues; the full variable domain reads: KAGVTQTPRYLIKTRGQQVTLSCSPISGHRSVSWYQQTPGQGLQFLFEYFSETQRNKGNFPGRFSGRQFSNSRSEMNVSTLELGDSALYLCASSITGTAAEKLFFGSGTQLSVL.